The next 11 T cell receptor beta chains were all read from a single sample in a study of T cell responses to AZD1222 COVID-19 vaccine. Sequencing used immunoSEQ multiplex PCR; TCRdb keeps in-frame clones, though not all of them. Of 150,000 or so clones detected, about 90% appear once; the ten largest clones hold 3% to 4%. The sample was peripheral blood, taken 28 days after the second AZD1222 dose. The receptors were gathered from an adult who received the AZD1222 COVID-19 vaccine.

The J gene is TRBJ2-5, the V gene TRBV5-4, with TRBD1 identical over 7 bases. After removal of 0 bases from V and 4 bases from J, the junction contained 0 bases not matched to a gene. Germline-derived CDR1 and CDR2 are SGHNT and YYREEE (reference sequence). The CDR3 spans 13 residues. The CDR3 loop reads CASSLAGGETQYF. CDR3 sequence (DNA): TGTGCCAGCAGCTTGGCAGGGGGAGAGACCCAGTACTTC.

V gene TRBV6-1 combines with J gene TRBJ1-1; 11 bases map to TRBD1. The length of the CDR3 is 16 residues. CDR1 is MNHNS and CDR2 is SASEGT in the germline V gene. V lost 0 bases, J lost 3 bases, and 3 bases stayed unmatched. The CDR3: CASSEAPGQGDTEAFF. In nucleotides, the CDR3 is TGTGCCAGCAGTGAAGCCCCGGGACAGGGGGACACTGAAGCTTTCTTT.

This clone was seen a few times. CDR3 amino acids: CASSLDCGLRVETQYF. CDR3 coding DNA: TGCGCCAGCAGCCTTGACTGTGGGCTCAGGGTGGAGACCCAGTACTTC. The chain carries TRBV10-1 and TRBJ2-5; possibly TRBD1 for D (5 bases). Germline V gene lookup returns CDR1 WNHNN and CDR2 SYGVQD (reference sequence). V gave up 6 bases and J gave up 5 bases, with 22 bases separating them. This CDR3 comprises 16 residues.

V usage is TRBV11-3 and J usage is TRBJ2-7, with D unclear. The CDR3 is made up of 14 amino acids. Germline V gene lookup returns CDR1 SGHNT and CDR2 YENEEA. Between the trimmed V and J ends, which lost 1 base and 0 bases, there was a span of 7 bases. The CDR3: CASSLGAHSYEQYF. CDR3 in DNA: TGTGCCAGCAGCTTAGGGGCCCACTCCTACGAGCAGTACTTC.

This clone appeared a few times. The rearrangement uses TRBV3-1 (or the pseudogene TRBV3-2) and TRBJ1-5, with 7 bases that match TRBD1. Losses at the gene ends were 1 base for V and 4 bases for J; bases not matched to a gene: 4. The germline gives CDR1 LGHDT, CDR2 YNNKEL (reference sequence). The CDR3 is 15 amino acids. CDR3 coding DNA: TGTGCCAGCAGCCAAGGCGACAGGGAGAATCAGCCCCAGCATTTT. Translating it yields CASSQGDRENQPQHF.

This clone was seen just once. At one of its ends the junction is not consistent with the germline gene, which may arise from a read error. V gene TRBV7-7 combines with J gene TRBJ2-1; 11 nucleotides match TRBD2. This CDR3 has 16 amino acids. Germline CDR1 and CDR2: SSHAT and FNYEAQ (reference sequence). The CDR3 DNA reads as TGTGCTAGCAGCTATGGGACTAGCGGCGCCTACAATGAGCAGTTCTTC. As protein: CASSYGTSGAYNEQFF.

Concerning this clone itself: Other DNA sequences in the sample encode the same CDR3. The J gene is TRBJ1-5, the V gene TRBV2; D unresolved. Germline V CDR1 and CDR2: SNHLY, FYNNEI. V was shortened by 4 bases and J by 2 bases, with 6 bases between the two germline ends. There are 13 residues in the CDR3. CDR3 DNA: TGTGCCAGCAGTGGGCAGGGCAATCAGCCCCAGCATTTT. This codes for CASSGQGNQPQHF.

V gene TRBV24-1 combines with J gene TRBJ2-7, with D possibly matching TRBD1 (6 bases). Trimming took off 7 bases at V and 2 bases at J, with 11 bases between the two ends. This CDR3 region has 13 residues. Germline-derived CDR1 and CDR2 are KGHDR and SFDVKD. CDR3 protein: CATSQGFPYEQYF. CDR3 in DNA: TGTGCCACCAGCCAGGGGTTTCCCTACGAGCAGTACTTC.

The chain employs TRBV7-2 and TRBJ1-4; D is undetermined. V gave up 8 bases and J gave up 3 bases, with 19 bases separating them. This CDR3 is 16 amino acids long. CDR1 and CDR2 from the germline V gene are SGHTA and FQGNSA. The CDR3 region has the DNA TGTGCCAGCGGGTTCCGGTCAGACGCCCCTAATGAAAAACTGTTTTTT. This sequence encodes CASGFRSDAPNEKLFF.

The rearrangement uses TRBV6-5 and TRBJ2-2; 7 nucleotides match TRBD1. V lost 6 bases and J lost 5; bases outside the gene matches: 9. The CDR3 has 15 residues. From germline, CDR1 is MNHEY and CDR2 SVGAGI. The CDR3 sequence: CASRRTGYGTGELFF. The CDR3 coding sequence is TGTGCCAGCAGAAGGACAGGTTATGGGACCGGGGAGCTGTTTTTT.

The chain has TRBV15 and TRBJ2-2; no definite D call. Germline lookup yields CDR1 LNHNV and CDR2 YYDKDF (reference sequence). Trimming stripped 1 base from V and 9 bases from J, with 15 bases between. The CDR3 extends over 15 amino acids. CDR3 amino acids: CATSRGTAPHRELFF. DNA for the CDR3: TGTGCCACCAGCAGAGGGACGGCCCCCCACCGGGAGCTGTTTTTT.